These T cell receptor beta chains were read from a single sample in a study of siplizumab effects on memory and regulatory T cells. Produced via immunoSEQ multiplex PCR; TCRdb's table is partial and in-frame only. The sample lists 50,000 or so clones, under 98% occurring once. Sequencing was performed on naive CD4+ T cells sorted from blood. These receptors were taken from a human donor in good health. Each CDR3 is given with its conserved first and last residue. The D gene is left open where the match is weak. Clone size is given for some rows only: seen once, a few or many times, or a class if the clone is expanded.

TRBV4-3,TRBJ2-7,.,TRBD2,TGCGCCAGCAGCCAAGGTGGAATAGCGGGAGAGGAGCAGTACTTC,CASSQGGIAGEEQYF
TRBV19,TRBJ2-1,.,.,TGTGCCAGTAGTATAGAGAAGGCCTCCTACAATGAGCAGTTCTTC,CASSIEKASYNEQFF
TRBV5-8,TRBJ2-5,.,.,TGTGCCAGCAGCTTGGGATTTGGACAAGAGACCCAGTACTTC,CASSLGFGQETQYF
TRBV7-3,TRBJ2-1,.,.,TGTGCCAGCAGCTTAGGAAATGAGCAGTTCTTC,CASSLGNEQFF
TRBV5-1,TRBJ1-6,once,TRBD1,TGCGCCAGCAGCCTAGGGACAGGGGAAGCATCACCCCTCCACTTT,CASSLGTGEASPLHF
TRBV5-4,TRBJ1-2,.,TRBD1,TGTGCCAGCAGCTTGGTTGGACAGGGTAGGGGCTACACCTTC,CASSLVGQGRGYTF
TRBV21-1,TRBJ2-2,.,.,TGTGCCAGCAGCTCCCATTCCCGGGTCCAACAAGGGGCCGGGGAGCTGTTTTTT,CASSSHSRVQQGAGELFF
TRBV2,TRBJ2-2,.,TRBD1,TGTGCCACCCGGGACAGGGGGCGTGCGAACACCGGGGAGCTGTTTTTT,CATRDRGRANTGELFF
TRBV7-2,TRBJ2-7,.,TRBD2,TGTGCCAGCAGCTTACAGCCAGCGGGAGGAGACGAGCAGTACTTC,CASSLQPAGGDEQYF
TRBV28,TRBJ1-5,.,TRBD1,TGTGCCAGCAGGGTGAGGACAGGGGTTAGCAATCAGCCCCAGCATTTT,CASRVRTGVSNQPQHF
TRBV28,TRBJ2-3,.,.,TGTGCCAGCAGTTTTGCCGACAGCAGCACAGATACGCAGTATTTT,CASSFADSSTDTQYF
TRBV29-1,TRBJ2-1,.,.,TGCAGCACCCAAGGAGGTCCCTTAAATGAGCAGTTCTTC,CSTQGGPLNEQFF
TRBV27,TRBJ1-2,.,.,TGTGCCAGCAGTCGATCGACCGAGGGGGGTACCTATGGCTACACCTTC,CASSRSTEGGTYGYTF
TRBV19,TRBJ1-2,.,.,TGTGCCAGTAGTATGGCAGGGAGGGACTATGGCTACACCTTC,CASSMAGRDYGYTF
TRBV28,TRBJ1-1,.,.,TGTGCCAGCAGCCCTTCAAGACCGAACACTGAAGCTTTCTTT,CASSPSRPNTEAFF